The sequence of this T cell receptor beta chain was determined in a study of OX40 agonist ivuxolimab in advanced cancers. Across the study: Approximately 41% of patients had received prior checkpoint inhibitor therapy. Three patients showed partial responses: one hepatocellular carcinoma and two cutaneous melanoma cases.

Sequencing was performed with immunoSEQ multiplex PCR; in TCRdb, only in-frame clones are kept and a portion is missing. The repertoire consists of about 34,000 clones, with around 81% occurring once and the leading ten covering over 1.3%. This CDR3 has 15 amino acids. The germline gives CDR1 SGHAT, CDR2 FQNNGV. V trimming: 3 bases; J trimming: 5 bases; junction bases outside the gene matches: 5. Study-level findings and limits: At 0.1 to 3.0 mg/kg, CD4+ and CD8+ blood T cells expanded clonally by week 6. At 0.1-3.0 mg/kg, partial responders had clonal expansion among the lowest observed.

In the case of this clone: What it recognizes is unknown.

The starting material was CD4+ or CD8+ T cells sorted from blood, obtained in a trial of the OX40 agonist ivuxolimab. This clonotype was obtained from an adult with an advanced solid tumor such as melanoma, head and neck, liver or kidney cancer. V usage is TRBV11-2 and J usage is TRBJ2-2; 8 bases align to TRBD2. The CDR3: CASSLRREVTGELFF. CDR3 nucleotide sequence: TGTGCCAGCAGCTTGAGGCGGGAGGTAACCGGGGAGCTGTTTTTT.